Listed below are T cell receptor beta chains from one sample, sequenced in a study of tumor-infiltrating lymphocytes in primary liver carcinoma. MiXCR, applied by TCRdb to the multiplex PCR reads, yields one record per CDR3 protein. The repertoire holds approximately 73,000 distinct CDR3 sequences, with 71% as singletons. Specimen: liver tumor tissue from sampling region 4. The receptors come from a woman aged 55-69 years with primary liver carcinoma and hepatitis B virus infection. The conserved cysteine and the conserved F or W are not part of the CDR3 here.

V gene,CDR3 length,J gene,CDR3 protein
TRBV28,15,TRBJ2-1,ASSSGTSGRPYNVQF
TRBV4-2,14,TRBJ2-1,GSSQEVVGSYNEQF
TRBV6-5,15,TRBJ2-2,ASTYQLAGPPSGELF
TRBV5-1,15,TRBJ2-5,ASSFGLAGILQETQY
TRBV28,15,TRBJ2-5,ASSLGPPGSLQETQY
TRBV29-1,10,TRBJ1-1,SVAKSNTEAF
TRBV6-5,12,TRBJ1-4,ASSYRGSNGKLF
TRBV6-5,12,TRBJ1-1,ASRLQRANTEAF
TRBV29-1,9,TRBJ2-2,CVGSTGELF
TRBV7-9,12,TRBJ2-7,ASSFQAGEYEQY
TRBV12-3/TRBV12-4,14,TRBJ2-2,ASSFPAQTNTGEVF
TRBV12-3/TRBV12-4,13,TRBJ2-7,ASGPDRGRSYEQY
TRBV30,14,TRBJ1-4,AWSAGEQGTEEKLF